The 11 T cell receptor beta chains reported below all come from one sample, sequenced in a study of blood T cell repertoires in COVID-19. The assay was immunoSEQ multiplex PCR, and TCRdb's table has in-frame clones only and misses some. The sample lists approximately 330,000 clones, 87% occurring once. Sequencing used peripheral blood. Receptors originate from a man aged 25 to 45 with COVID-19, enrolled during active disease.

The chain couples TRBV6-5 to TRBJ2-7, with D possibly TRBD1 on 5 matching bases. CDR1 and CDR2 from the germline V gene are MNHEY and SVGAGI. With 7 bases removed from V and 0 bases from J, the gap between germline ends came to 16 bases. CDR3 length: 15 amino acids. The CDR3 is CASKTERGNSYEQYF. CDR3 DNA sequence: TGTGCCAGCAAAACTGAAAGGGGCAACTCCTACGAGCAGTACTTC.

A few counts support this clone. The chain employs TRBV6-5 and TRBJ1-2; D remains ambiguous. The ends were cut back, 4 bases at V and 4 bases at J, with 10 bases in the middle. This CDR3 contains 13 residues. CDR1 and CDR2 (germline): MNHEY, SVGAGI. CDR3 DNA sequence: TGTGCCAGCAGTTGGTCGCCTACCTATGGCTACACCTTC. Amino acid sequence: CASSWSPTYGYTF.

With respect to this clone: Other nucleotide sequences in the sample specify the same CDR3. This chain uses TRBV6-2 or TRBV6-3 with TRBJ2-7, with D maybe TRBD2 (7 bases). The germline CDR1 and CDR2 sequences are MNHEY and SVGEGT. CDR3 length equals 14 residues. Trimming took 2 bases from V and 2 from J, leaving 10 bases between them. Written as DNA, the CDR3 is TGTGCCAGCAGTTACCAGGGGAGGGCCTACGAGCAGTACTTC. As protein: CASSYQGRAYEQYF.

The DNA for the CDR3 is TGCGCCAGCAGCCAACCATGGGACAGGGCGAGGTACGAGCAGTACTTC. Protein: CASSQPWDRARYEQYF. The V call is TRBV4-3, the J call TRBJ2-5, with 9 bases that match TRBD1. The end of the DNA fits TRBJ2-7 better, so the J call may be wrong. CDR3 length: 16 amino acids. Germline CDR1 LGHNA, CDR2 YSLEER.

The CDR3 bases are TGCGCCAGCAGCCCCACGGAGGGGAGCGAGCAGTACTTC. This gives the protein CASSPTEGSEQYF. The chain couples TRBV4-1 to TRBJ2-7, with a possible D match to TRBD2 (6 bases). The CDR3 spans 13 residues. The germline V gene encodes CDR1 MGHRA and CDR2 YSYEKL. Trimming pared 4 bases from V and 6 bases from J, leaving 13 bases between.

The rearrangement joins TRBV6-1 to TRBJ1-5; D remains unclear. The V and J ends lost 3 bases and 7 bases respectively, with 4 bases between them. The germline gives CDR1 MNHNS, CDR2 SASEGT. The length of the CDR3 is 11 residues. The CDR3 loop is CASSDVQPQHF. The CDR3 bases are TGTGCCAGCAGTGACGTCCAGCCCCAGCATTTT.

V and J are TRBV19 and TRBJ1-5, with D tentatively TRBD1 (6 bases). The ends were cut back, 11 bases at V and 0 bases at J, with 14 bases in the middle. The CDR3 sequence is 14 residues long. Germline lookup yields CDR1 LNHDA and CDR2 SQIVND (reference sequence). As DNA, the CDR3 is TGTGCCGGGGGAGGGGGGATTAGCAATCAGCCCCAGCATTTT. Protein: CAGGGGISNQPQHF.

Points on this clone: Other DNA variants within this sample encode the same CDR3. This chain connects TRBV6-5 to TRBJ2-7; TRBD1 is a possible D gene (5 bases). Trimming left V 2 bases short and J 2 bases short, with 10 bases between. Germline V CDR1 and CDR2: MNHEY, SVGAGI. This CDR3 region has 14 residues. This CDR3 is CASSYGQGAYEQYF. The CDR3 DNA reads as TGTGCCAGCAGTTACGGGCAGGGCGCCTACGAGCAGTACTTC.

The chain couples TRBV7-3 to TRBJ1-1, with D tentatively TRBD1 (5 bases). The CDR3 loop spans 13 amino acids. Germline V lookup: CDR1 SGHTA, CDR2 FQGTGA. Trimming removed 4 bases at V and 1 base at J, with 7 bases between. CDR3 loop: CASSYDRNTEAFF. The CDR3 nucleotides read TGTGCCAGCAGCTATGACAGGAACACTGAAGCTTTCTTT.

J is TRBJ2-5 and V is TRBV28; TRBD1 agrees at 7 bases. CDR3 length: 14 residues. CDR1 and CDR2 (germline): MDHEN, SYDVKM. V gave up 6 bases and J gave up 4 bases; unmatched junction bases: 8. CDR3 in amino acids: CASSTFSGGETQYF. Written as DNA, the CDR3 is TGTGCCAGCAGCACCTTTTCAGGGGGAGAGACCCAGTACTTC.

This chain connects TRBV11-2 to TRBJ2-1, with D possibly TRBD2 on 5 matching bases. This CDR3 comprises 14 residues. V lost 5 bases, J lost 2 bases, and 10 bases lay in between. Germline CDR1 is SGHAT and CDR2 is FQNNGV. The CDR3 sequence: CASSHNGAYNEQFF. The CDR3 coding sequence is TGTGCCAGCAGCCATAACGGGGCCTACAATGAGCAGTTCTTC.